This is a list of T cell receptor beta chains from one sample in a study of cytomegalovirus exposure and HLA in healthy donors. TCRdb keeps only in-frame clones here, not all; method: immunoSEQ multiplex PCR. The sample holds approximately 140,000 clones, roughly 66% seen once. Material: PBMCs. Receptor source: a woman aged 18-29 years in good health and CMV-seronegative. Each CDR3 is given with its conserved first and last residue. The D gene is left open where the match is weak. Size values are once, few and many counts, or a class for expanded clones, and some rows have none.

TRBJ1-6,.,.,TRBV6-1,TGTGCCAGCAGTGAAATGGGGGGAGATTCACCCCTCCACTTT,CASSEMGGDSPLHF
TRBJ1-3,.,.,TRBV14,TGTGCCAGCAGCCAATTAACCCTCTCGGGGGGAAACACCATATATTTT,CASSQLTLSGGNTIYF
TRBJ2-1,.,.,TRBV28,TGTGCCAGCACTCTCAGGGGCCCCTACAATGAGCAGTTCTTC,CASTLRGPYNEQFF
TRBJ1-5,.,.,TRBV19,TGTGCCAGTAGTATACAGGATAGCAATCAGCCCCAGCATTTT,CASSIQDSNQPQHF
TRBJ2-4,TRBD2,.,TRBV2,TGTGCCAGCAGTGAGGGCCGGGGGGGCAAAAACATTCAGTACTTC,CASSEGRGGKNIQYF
TRBJ2-7,TRBD1,.,TRBV18,TGTGCCAGCTCACCACCCCTCGGACAGGGAGGCGAGCAGTACTTC,CASSPPLGQGGEQYF
TRBJ2-3,.,.,TRBV5-1,TGCGCCAGCAGTCGCTGGAGCGTCCAAGATACGCAGTATTTT,CASSRWSVQDTQYF
TRBJ2-3,TRBD2,once,TRBV12-5,TGTGCTAGTGGTCCCGGGACTAGCGGGAGAATAGATACGCAGTATTTT,CASGPGTSGRIDTQYF
TRBJ2-3,TRBD2,few,TRBV5-1,TGCGCCAGCAGCTTGGGACTAGCGGTCACAGATACGCAGTATTTT,CASSLGLAVTDTQYF
TRBJ1-3,.,.,TRBV5-4,TGTGCCAGCAGCCCCACGGGGAGCTCTGGAAACACCATATATTTT,CASSPTGSSGNTIYF
TRBJ2-2,.,.,TRBV27,TGTGCCAGCAGTAACTCGTTTAACACCGGGGAGCTGTTTTTT,CASSNSFNTGELFF
TRBJ2-1,TRBD2,.,TRBV4-3,TGCGCCAGCAGCCTAAGCGGGAGGAGCTACAATGAGCAGTTCTTC,CASSLSGRSYNEQFF
TRBJ1-2,.,.,TRBV4-3,TGCGCCAGCAGACAGGGTGCGGGCGATGGCTACACCTTC,CASRQGAGDGYTF